This T cell receptor (beta chain) originates from a study of vaccination and CD4 T cells after COVID-19 (dated by TCRdb to the early 2020s). With respect to the entire study: Six males and four females were included in the convalescent cohort, with two Hispanic individuals, seven Caucasians, two Asians and one multiracial person represented. Control cultures received a CEFX viral epitope pool as the positive control, an HIV-1 Nef peptide pool as the negative control, or no peptide. Post-COVID blood samples from convalescent patients were collected a median of approximately 93 days after diagnosis, with a range of roughly 30 to 161 days. The spike-specific CD4+ TCR repertoire was compared before and after mRNA vaccination in approximately 9 COVID-19 convalescent patients and a handful of infection-naive healthy vaccine recipients. Participants got two doses of the Pfizer-BioNTech BNT162b2 vaccine (n=8) or two doses of the Moderna mRNA-1273 vaccine (n=2). The time from the second vaccine dose to post-vaccine blood sampling had a median of approximately 72 days and ranged from roughly 12 to 241 days. Culture stimuli were overlapping spike peptide pools from SARS-CoV-2 and from the common cold coronaviruses HCoV-NL63, HCoV-OC43 and HCoV-229E.

General findings and caveats noted by the study authors: In convalescent patients, a median around 85% of post-vaccine SARS-CoV-2-reactive clones were detected only after vaccination, and vaccine-specific priming was suggested by this finding. The number of convalescent patients in the study was relatively small, and the study did not examine early timepoints following natural infection. Of the vaccine-specific clones in convalescent patients, 304 of 307, or nearly all, reacted only to SARS-CoV-2 spike and did not cross-react with common cold coronaviruses. The median number of SARS-CoV-2-reactive clonotypes rose from approximately 20 after infection to 38 after vaccination, but the change was not significant.

Details on this clonotype: The specificity of this receptor is unknown. No qualities accompany the bases; no much larger clone lies one base away.

Read against the paper, the sample's treatment or condition label means: roughly nine-day PBMC culture with coronavirus spike peptide pools or control peptides (ViraFEST assay). The study used the ViraFEST assay, which expanded antigen-specific T cells with peptide pools and then identified expanded clonotypes by TCR sequencing. Healthy vaccine recipients had no prior SARS-CoV-2 infection, confirmed by negative nucleocapsid antibody tests before and after vaccination. Each well held 2 million or so PBMCs cultured in IMDM containing roughly 5% human AB serum and approximately 9.8 IU/ml IL-2, with approximately 9.2 ug/ml peptide pools added. On days 3 and 7, half of the culture medium was replaced with fresh IL-2-containing medium. Once the cells had been in culture for around nine days, the EasySep CD4+ T cell isolation kit was used to isolate CD4+ T cells by negative selection. Ficoll-Paque Plus gradient centrifugation was used to isolate PBMCs from whole blood, and the isolated PBMCs were then either used fresh or cryopreserved at -140C. In general, triplicate wells were set up for every culture condition.

The CDR3 runs 13 amino acids, cysteine and phenylalanine included. The sequence is cut down to CDR3 DNA, 39 bases in frame from base 1. The junction carries 10 bases between V and J, which are trimmed by 5 bases and 2 bases respectively. The method was PCR. DNA from cultured CD4+ T cells underwent TCR sequencing with the Oncomine TCR Beta short-read assay at the Johns Hopkins FTIC core. The QIAamp micro DNA kit was used to extract genomic DNA from the cultured CD4+ T cells. Oncomine TCR Beta libraries from cultured CD4+ T cells were pooled using unique dual indexes and sequenced on an Illumina iSeq 100. Concerning the study's data processing: Non-productive sequences were removed, and CDR3s that did not start with C, did not end with F or W, or were shorter than 7 amino acids were discarded. Antigen-specific clonotypes were identified using the MANAFEST web application through comparison of peptide-stimulated wells with reference and other culture wells. An FDR below 0.05, an odds ratio above 5, and a productive frequency above 0.1% in at least two of three replicate wells were required for clones to be considered positive. Cross-reactive clonotypes were defined as significantly expanded in both SARS-CoV-2 spike wells and at least one common cold coronavirus spike condition. Similarity between CDR3 sequences was evaluated in R version 3.6.1 using Levenshtein distances (stringdist) and unrooted phylogenetic trees (ape). Using fastp trimming at Q25 and MiXCR clonotype assembly, TCRdb reanalyzed the public sequencing data and kept in-frame beta chains. Rows with a matching CDR3 protein are joined into one entry that keeps the most common DNA and genes. The V and J calls here are based on TCRdb, not the publication. This sample is represented by 20,000 to 30,000 distinct CDR3 sequences; around 67% of them were singletons. The biggest ten clones account for about 22% of the sample.

This receptor chain uses TRBV12-3 or TRBV12-4 and TRBJ2-7, with a tentative D gene TRBD1 over 6 matching bases. Sequences were derived from CD4+ T cells from blood, cultured in vitro, sampled after SARS-CoV-2 vaccination. The sequence came from a human donor who received a COVID-19 vaccine. The CDR3 has the sequence CASSLGTTYEQYF. At the DNA level, the sequence is TGTGCCAGCAGTCTCGGGACAACCTACGAGCAGTACTTC.